Listed here are 25 T cell receptor beta chains from one sample, sequenced in a study of T cell repertoires in cytomegalovirus infection. TCRdb re-called the reads with MiXCR, one entry per CDR3 protein. The repertoire holds about a million distinct CDR3 sequences, with approximately 30% as singletons. Their cognate antigens are unknown. This material consisted of cultured CD8+ T cells from PBMCs, taken from culture after CMV antigen stimulation. All receptors come from a human donor in good health (CMV status not recorded). Some clones in this sample may be carry-over from other donors' samples.

The chain couples TRBV6-5 to TRBJ2-2, with D tentatively TRBD2 (6 bases). From germline, CDR1 is MNHEY and CDR2 SVGAGI. CDR3 size: 16 residues. V was shortened by 6 bases and J by 2 bases, with 16 bases between the two germline ends. CDR3 sequence reads: CASSRNPGSNTGELFF. The CDR3 DNA is TGTGCCAGCAGCCGAAACCCCGGGAGCAACACCGGGGAGCTGTTTTTT.

There are a few counts of this clonotype. V gene TRBV10-3 combines with J gene TRBJ1-2; D call uncertain. This CDR3 has 13 amino acids. The germline gives CDR1 ENHRY, CDR2 SYGVKD. Trimming took 8 bases from V and 6 from J, leaving 16 bases between them. The chain's CDR3 is CAIEESLQDGYTF. CDR3 DNA: TGTGCCATCGAAGAGAGTCTTCAAGATGGCTACACCTTC.

This clonotype was counted between two and nine times. The chain has TRBV15 and TRBJ1-2; D is unclear. In germline, CDR1 is LNHNV, CDR2 YYDKDF (reference sequence). Trimming took off 6 bases at V and 2 bases at J, with 7 bases between the two ends. This CDR3 region has 12 residues. The CDR3 sequence is CATRGINYGYTF. The CDR3 region has the DNA TGTGCCACCAGGGGTATAAACTATGGCTACACCTTC. Looking up the rest from reference TRBV15 and TRBJ1-2 gives the full variable domain: DAMVIQNPRYQVTQFGKPVTLSCSQTLNHNVMYWYQQKSSQAPKLLFHYYDKDFNNEADTPDNFQSRRPNTSFCFLDIRSPGLGDTAMYLCATRGINYGYTFGSGTRLTVV.

The rearrangement links TRBV27 to TRBJ2-7; no firm D call. V lost 3 bases to trimming and J lost 4 bases, with 10 bases between them. CDR3 length: 13 amino acids. CDR1 is MNHEY, CDR2 SMNVEV, per germline (reference sequence). The CDR3 DNA reads as TGTGCCAGCAGTTTTGGTAGCCGGTACGAGCAGTACTTC. Protein sequence: CASSFGSRYEQYF.

Concerning this clonotype: The junction and the germline gene differ at one end; a read error may be behind it. The rearrangement joins TRBV7-6 to TRBJ2-1, with 10 bases fitting TRBD1. Germline lookup yields CDR1 SGHVS and CDR2 FNYEAQ. The CDR3 contains 16 residues. The CDR3 is CASSFKTGGYYNEQFF. CDR3 bases: TGTGCTAGCAGCTTCAAGACAGGGGGCTATTACAATGAGCAGTTCTTC.

The chain couples TRBV11-2 to TRBJ2-1; a weak D match, TRBD1 (5 bases). Trimming removed 4 bases at V and 8 bases at J, with 18 bases between. Germline V gene lookup returns CDR1 SGHAT and CDR2 FQNNGV. The CDR3 is 15 amino acids. The CDR3 loop reads CASSSGRAGNHEQFF. The CDR3, as DNA: TGTGCCAGCAGCTCAGGCAGGGCAGGGAATCATGAGCAGTTCTTC.

J is TRBJ2-7 and V is TRBV20-1; D remains ambiguous. The germline V and J ends were trimmed by 0 bases and 0 bases, with 12 bases remaining between them. CDR3 length: 15 residues. Germline CDR1 and CDR2: DFQATT and SNEGSKA (reference sequence). For the CDR3, the DNA is TGCAGTGCTAGAGATCCGGCGGCGAGCTCCTACGAGCAGTACTTC. This encodes CSARDPAASSYEQYF.

This clonotype was picked up a small number of times. The chain joins TRBV2 to TRBJ1-1; 9 bases fit TRBD1. V dropped 3 bases and J dropped 10; count of bases not matched to a gene: 12. CDR3 size: 15 residues. The V gene's germline CDR1 is SNHLY and CDR2 FYNNEI. Written as DNA, the CDR3 is TGTGCCAGCAGTGAGTGGACAGGGGTGGTAGACGCAGCTTTCTTT. Protein sequence: CASSEWTGVVDAAFF.

The chain has TRBV14 and TRBJ1-1; 7 bases agree with TRBD1. Per the germline V gene, CDR1 is SGHDN and CDR2 is FVKESK. V lost 6 bases and J lost 9; bases outside the gene matches: 10. The CDR3 is made up of 13 amino acids. The CDR3 sequence is CASRQGSERKAFF. CDR3 DNA: TGTGCCAGCAGACAGGGGAGTGAGCGCAAAGCTTTCTTT.

In its sample, this clonotype was seen once. The rearrangement uses TRBV20-1 and TRBJ2-7, with D perhaps TRBD2 (5 bases). Germline CDR1 and CDR2: DFQATT and SNEGSKA (reference sequence). V was pared by 3 bases and J by 3 bases, with 12 bases between. The CDR3 consists of 13 residues. The CDR3, as DNA: TGCAGTGCTAGCCGCGGGCGGAGCTACGAGCAGTACGTC. Translating it yields CSASRGRSYEQYV.

This clonotype has a single count. The rearrangement joins TRBV29-1 to TRBJ1-2; TRBD1 matches at 7 bases. Germline trimming cut 4 bases from V and 11 bases from J; bases unmatched to any gene: 13. Per germline, CDR1 SQVTM and CDR2 ANQGSEA. The CDR3 length is 13 residues. The DNA of the CDR3 is TGCAGCGTTGCGGGACAGACTGGTTTGTGGTACACCTTC. Its translation is CSVAGQTGLWYTF.

The rearrangement joins TRBV4-3 to TRBJ2-7, with a possible D match to TRBD2 (5 bases). The CDR3 is made up of 14 amino acids. Trimming left V 0 bases short and J 3 bases short, with 9 bases between. The germline CDR1 and CDR2 sequences are LGHNA and YSLEER. The CDR3 here is CASSQDLGNYEQYV. In DNA, the CDR3 is TGCGCCAGCAGCCAAGACCTCGGGAACTACGAGCAGTACGTC.

This chain uses TRBV6-6 with TRBJ1-6, with 7 bases fitting TRBD1. Germline V gene lookup returns CDR1 MNHNY and CDR2 SVGAGI (reference sequence). This CDR3 region has 14 residues. With V trimmed by 0 bases and J by 10 bases, 3 bases remained unmatched. Here the CDR3 DNA reads TGTGCCAGCAGTTACTCAGGGGGCCGATCACCCCTCCACTTT. This codes for CASSYSGGRSPLHF.

This chain uses TRBV25-1 with TRBJ1-2, with TRBD1 identical over 9 bases. Looked up from germline, CDR1 is MGHDK and CDR2 is SYGVNS. This CDR3 has 13 amino acids. The J segment lost 7 bases and the V segment lost 5 bases, leaving 5 bases of the junction unmatched. The CDR3 loop is CASSLDRGRGYTF. CDR3 in DNA: TGTGCCAGCAGTCTGGACAGGGGACGTGGCTACACCTTC.

V gene TRBV15 combines with J gene TRBJ1-2; tentative D call: TRBD1 (6 bases). The CDR3 is 14 amino acids. V lost 0 bases to trimming and J lost 10 bases, with 15 bases between them. Germline assignment: CDR1 LNHNV and CDR2 YYDKDF (reference sequence). The CDR3 DNA reads as TGTGCCACCAGCAGAGATAGGGGACAAGCGGACTACACCTTC. Protein product: CATSRDRGQADYTF. The variable domain in full, with the rest retrieved from reference TRBV15 and TRBJ1-2, is DAMVIQNPRYQVTQFGKPVTLSCSQTLNHNVMYWYQQKSSQAPKLLFHYYDKDFNNEADTPDNFQSRRPNTSFCFLDIRSPGLGDTAMYLCATSRDRGQADYTFGSGTRLTVV.

The genes are TRBV6-6 and TRBJ2-1; TRBD1 is a possible D gene (5 bases). The CDR3 loop spans 14 amino acids. The V end was cut by 2 bases, the J end by 8 bases, with 13 bases between. The V gene's germline CDR1 is MNHNY and CDR2 SVGAGI (reference sequence). The CDR3 region is CASSYRGRVDEQFF. The DNA of the CDR3 is TGTGCCAGCAGTTACCGAGGCAGGGTCGATGAGCAGTTCTTC.

The sample holds a few counts of this clonotype. The rearrangement uses TRBV28 and TRBJ2-7; either TRBD1 or TRBD2 may fit D (5 bases each). The CDR3 runs to 14 residues. V lost 3 bases, J lost 4 bases, and 13 bases lay in between. Germline V gene sequence: CDR1 MDHEN, CDR2 SYDVKM. In DNA, the CDR3 is TGTGCCAGCAGTTTTGAAGGGACGAGGTACGAGCAGTACGTC. Amino acid sequence: CASSFEGTRYEQYV.

The genes are TRBV29-1 and TRBJ2-1; D may be TRBD1 (5 bases). CDR1 is SQVTM and CDR2 is ANQGSEA in the germline V gene. The CDR3 contains 15 residues. Trimming took 3 bases from V and 3 from J, leaving 15 bases between them. The chain's CDR3 is CSVEGQVQFYNEQFF. In nucleotides, the CDR3 is TGCAGCGTTGAGGGGCAGGTCCAGTTCTACAATGAGCAGTTCTTC.

This clonotype was counted at least ten times. The chain couples TRBV7-2 to TRBJ2-3, with 8 bases aligning to TRBD2. The CDR3 is 18 amino acids. After removal of 3 bases from V and 0 bases from J, the junction contained 11 bases not matched to a gene. From germline, CDR1 is SGHTA and CDR2 FQGNSA. In DNA form, the CDR3 reads TGTGCCAGCAGCTTTACAGCGGGGGTGGCCTTAAGCACAGATACGCAGTATTTT. This sequence encodes CASSFTAGVALSTDTQYF.

The chain carries TRBV29-1 and TRBJ2-2, with D tentatively TRBD1 or TRBD2 (5 bases each). Germline CDR1 reads SQVTM; CDR2 reads ANQGSEA. This CDR3 spans 12 amino acids. The V end was cut by 5 bases, the J end by 4 bases, with 8 bases between. DNA of the CDR3: TGCAGCGTTCTTGGGGGCACCGGGGAGCTGTTTTTT. Protein product: CSVLGGTGELFF.

This clonotype was seen only a few times. The genes are TRBV9 and TRBJ2-1; the D gene is possibly TRBD1 (6 bases). The V gene's germline CDR1 is SGDLS and CDR2 YYNGEE. This CDR3 is 17 amino acids long. V was shortened by 2 bases and J by 4 bases, with 19 bases between the two germline ends. CDR3 region: CASSVGAPIEWYNEQFF. CDR3 DNA sequence: TGTGCCAGCAGCGTGGGGGCACCCATCGAGTGGTACAATGAGCAGTTCTTC.

Ten or more counts support this clonotype. The J gene is TRBJ2-3, the V gene TRBV27, with TRBD1 identical over 7 bases. The CDR3 sequence is 15 residues long. V was clipped by 3 bases and J by 0 bases; unmatched bases: 3. The germline CDR1 and CDR2 sequences are MNHEY and SMNVEV (reference sequence). CDR3 nucleotides: TGTGCCAGCAGTTTTGAGGGGGCTAGCACAGATACGCAGTATTTT. Translating it yields CASSFEGASTDTQYF.

In this sample, this clonotype turned up many times. The V gene is TRBV7-2, the J gene TRBJ1-2, with D possibly matching TRBD1 (5 bases). The V gene lost 6 bases and the J gene lost 0 bases, with 14 bases spanning the gap. Germline CDR1 reads SGHTA; CDR2 reads FQGNSA. This CDR3 has 15 residues. CDR3 protein: CASRGTAATNYGYTF. CDR3 sequence (DNA): TGTGCCAGCAGGGGGACCGCTGCGACTAACTATGGCTACACCTTC.

This clonotype has a handful of counts. V and J are TRBV20-1 and TRBJ2-3; D gene unclear. The CDR3 runs to 13 residues. Deletions cut 5 bases from V and 2 bases from J, with 11 bases between. Germline CDR1 and CDR2: DFQATT and SNEGSKA (reference sequence). In DNA form, the CDR3 reads TGCAGTGCTGACGCCCTCACCACAGATACGCAGTATTTT. Protein: CSADALTTDTQYF.

Ten or more counts support this clonotype. V gene TRBV7-9 combines with J gene TRBJ1-1, with no clear D. The CDR3 extends over 14 amino acids. The V and J ends lost 7 bases and 3 bases respectively, with 15 bases between them. Germline assignment: CDR1 SEHNR and CDR2 FQNEAQ (reference sequence). CDR3 sequence: CASNLDDGYTEAFF. As DNA, the CDR3 is TGTGCCAGCAACCTAGACGACGGATACACTGAAGCTTTCTTT.